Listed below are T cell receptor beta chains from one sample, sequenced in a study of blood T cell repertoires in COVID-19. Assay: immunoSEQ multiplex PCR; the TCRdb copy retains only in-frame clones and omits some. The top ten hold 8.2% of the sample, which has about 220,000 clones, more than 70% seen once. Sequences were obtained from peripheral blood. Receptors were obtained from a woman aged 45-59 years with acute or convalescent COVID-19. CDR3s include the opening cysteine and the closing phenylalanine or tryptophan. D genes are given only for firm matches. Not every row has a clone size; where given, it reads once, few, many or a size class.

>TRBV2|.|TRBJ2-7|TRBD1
CASTGAEQYF
TGTGCCAGTACAGGGGCCGAGCAGTACTTC
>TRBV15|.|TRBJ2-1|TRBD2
CATSASGRASPNEQFF
TGTGCCACCAGCGCTAGCGGGAGGGCGTCTCCGAATGAGCAGTTCTTC
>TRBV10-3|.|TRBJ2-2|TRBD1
CAIRGDSRTGELFF
TGTGCCATCAGAGGGGACAGTCGCACCGGGGAGCTGTTTTTT
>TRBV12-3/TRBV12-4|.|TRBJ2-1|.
CASSLASVNEQFF
TGTGCCAGCAGTTTAGCTAGCGTGAATGAGCAGTTCTTC
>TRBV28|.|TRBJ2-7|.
CASSLRDYHF
TGTGCCAGCAGTTTACGCGACTACCACTTC
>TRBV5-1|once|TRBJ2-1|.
CASSVPGNEQFF
TGCGCCAGCAGCGTGCCGGGGAATGAGCAGTTCTTC
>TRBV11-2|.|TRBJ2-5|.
CASSLGLPAGGYTQYF
TGTGCCAGCAGCTTAGGACTCCCCGCCGGGGGATATACCCAGTACTTC
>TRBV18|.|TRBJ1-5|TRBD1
CASSPDRGGNQPQHF
TGTGCCAGCTCACCGGACAGGGGGGGAAATCAGCCCCAGCATTTT
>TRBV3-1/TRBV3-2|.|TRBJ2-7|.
CASNNRDSYEQYF
TGTGCCAGCAACAACCGGGACTCTTACGAGCAGTACTTC
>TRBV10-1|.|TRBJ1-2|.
CASSLSGNYGYTF
TGCGCCAGCAGTTTGTCAGGGAACTATGGCTACACCTTC
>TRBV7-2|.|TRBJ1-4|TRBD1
CASSLGQGNEKLFF
TGTGCCAGCAGCTTGGGACAGGGAAATGAAAAACTGTTTTTT
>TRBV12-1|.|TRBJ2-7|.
CASSFDGLGTHLPYEQYF
TGTGCCAGCAGCTTTGACGGACTAGGGACGCACCTCCCCTACGAGCAGTACTTC
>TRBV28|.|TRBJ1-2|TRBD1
CASRTPTGGRSPHYGYTF
TGTGCCAGCAGGACTCCGACAGGGGGCAGGTCTCCACACTATGGCTACACCTTC
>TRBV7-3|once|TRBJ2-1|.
CASSLLGGYEQFF
TGTGCCAGCAGCCTCCTCGGCGGTTATGAGCAGTTCTTC
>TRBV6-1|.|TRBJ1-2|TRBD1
CASREDRVNGYTF
TGTGCCAGCAGGGAAGACAGGGTAAATGGCTACACCTTC
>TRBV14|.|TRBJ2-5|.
CASSLPWGHSVQETQYF
TGTGCCAGCAGCCTCCCGTGGGGACACTCCGTACAAGAGACCCAGTACTTC
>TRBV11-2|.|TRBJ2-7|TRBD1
CASSIGQVVYEQYF
TGTGCCAGCAGCATCGGACAGGTTGTCTACGAGCAGTACTTC
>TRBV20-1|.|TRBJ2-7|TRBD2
CSASWSSGNRREQYF
TGCAGTGCTAGTTGGTCTAGCGGCAACCGTCGCGAGCAGTACTTC
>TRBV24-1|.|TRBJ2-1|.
CATSDPTGFEFTEQFF
TGTGCCACCAGTGACCCTACAGGGTTCGAGTTTACTGAGCAGTTCTTC
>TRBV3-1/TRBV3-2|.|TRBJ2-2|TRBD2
CASNKSGRKAGELFF
TGTGCCAGCAATAAAAGCGGGAGGAAGGCCGGGGAGCTGTTTTTT
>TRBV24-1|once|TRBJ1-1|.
CATRGGRSEAFF
TGTGCCACCCGGGGGGGGCGGTCTGAAGCTTTCTTT
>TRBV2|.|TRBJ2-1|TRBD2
CASSPGLAGGGFYNEQFF
TGTGCCAGCAGTCCTGGACTAGCGGGAGGAGGATTCTACAATGAGCAGTTCTTC
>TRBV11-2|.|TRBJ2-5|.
CASSLTGPQETQYF
TGTGCCAGCAGCCTTACAGGCCCTCAAGAGACCCAGTACTTC
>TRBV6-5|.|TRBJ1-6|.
CASSPGQPGSPLHF
TGTGCCAGCAGCCCAGGACAGCCCGGGTCACCCCTCCACTTT
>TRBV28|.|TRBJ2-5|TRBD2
CASSPRAGGTQETQYF
TGTGCCAGCAGCCCCCGAGCGGGAGGAACCCAAGAGACCCAGTACTTC
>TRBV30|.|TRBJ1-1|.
CAWSVGGASTEAFF
TGTGCCTGGAGTGTGGGGGGGGCAAGCACTGAAGCTTTCTTT
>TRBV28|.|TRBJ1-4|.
CASSFSPEKLFF
TGTGCCAGCAGTTTTAGTCCGGAAAAACTGTTTTTT
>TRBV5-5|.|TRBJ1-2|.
CASSPEYRIYGYTF
TGTGCCAGCAGCCCAGAGTACAGGATATATGGCTACACCTTC
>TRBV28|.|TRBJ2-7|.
CASSYRHGYEQYF
TGTGCCAGCAGTTACAGACACGGATACGAGCAGTACTTC
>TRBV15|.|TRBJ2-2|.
CATSRDRGTGWGTGELFF
TGTGCCACCAGCAGAGACCGAGGAACGGGGTGGGGCACCGGGGAGCTGTTTTTT
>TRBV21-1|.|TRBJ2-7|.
CASSKACRGLAGVYEQYF
TGTGCCAGCAGCAAAGCGTGCCGGGGACTAGCGGGAGTCTACGAGCAGTACTTC
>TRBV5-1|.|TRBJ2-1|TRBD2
CASREAGGLYNEQFF
TGCGCCAGTAGAGAAGCGGGAGGCCTATACAATGAGCAGTTCTTC
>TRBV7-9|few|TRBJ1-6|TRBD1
CASSRRAGGGYNSPLHF
TGTGCCAGCAGCCGAAGGGCAGGGGGCGGCTATAATTCACCCCTCCACTTT
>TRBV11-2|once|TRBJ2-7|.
CASSLGQGPYEQYF
TGTGCCAGCAGCTTAGGTCAGGGTCCCTACGAGCAGTACTTC
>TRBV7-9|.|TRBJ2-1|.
CASSLAGSYNEQFF
TGTGCCAGCAGCTTGGCAGGCTCCTACAATGAGCAGTTCTTC
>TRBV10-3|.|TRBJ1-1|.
CATVGDTEAFF
TGTGCCACCGTAGGGGACACTGAAGCTTTCTTT
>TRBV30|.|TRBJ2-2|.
CAWPDYRATGELFF
TGTGCCTGGCCCGACTACAGGGCGACCGGGGAGCTGTTTTTT
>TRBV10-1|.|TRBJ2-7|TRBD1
CASSRSGTGGYEQYF
TGCGCCAGCTCCCGCTCGGGGACAGGGGGCTACGAGCAGTACTTC
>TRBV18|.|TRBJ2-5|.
CASSPHNFGDKRTQYF
TGTGCCAGCTCACCACACAACTTCGGGGACAAGAGAACCCAGTACTTC
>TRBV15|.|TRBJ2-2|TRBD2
CATRGLAGMGGELFF
TGTGCCACCAGGGGACTAGCGGGAATGGGGGGGGAGCTGTTTTTT
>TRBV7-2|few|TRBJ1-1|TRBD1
CASSLDTGATEAFF
TGTGCCAGCAGCTTAGATACAGGGGCCACTGAAGCTTTCTTT
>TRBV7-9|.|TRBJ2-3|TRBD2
CASSARPSGSEDTQYF
TGTGCCAGCAGCGCCCGACCTAGCGGGAGTGAAGATACGCAGTATTTT
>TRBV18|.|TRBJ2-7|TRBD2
CASSPDKSSGSSYEQYF
TGTGCCAGCTCACCGGATAAATCTAGCGGGAGCTCCTACGAGCAGTACTTC
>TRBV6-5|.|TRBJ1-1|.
CASSYSLGGSEAFF
TGTGCCAGCAGTTACTCACTGGGGGGTTCTGAAGCTTTCTTT
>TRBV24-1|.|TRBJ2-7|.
CATSDGGVYEQYF
TGTGCCACCAGTGATGGAGGAGTTTACGAGCAGTACTTC
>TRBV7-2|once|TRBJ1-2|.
CASSLEYFSRGYTF
TGTGCCAGCAGCTTAGAATACTTTTCGCGGGGCTACACCTTC
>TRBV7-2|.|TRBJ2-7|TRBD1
CASSKWTGSSYEQYF
TGTGCCAGCAGCAAATGGACAGGGAGCTCCTACGAGCAGTACTTC
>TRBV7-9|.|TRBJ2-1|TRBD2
CASSPLAGGSYNEQFF
TGTGCCAGCAGCCCCTTAGCGGGAGGGTCCTACAATGAGCAGTTCTTC
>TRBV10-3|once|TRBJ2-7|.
CAHSRSSGVSYEQYF
TGTGCCCACAGCCGTAGTAGCGGCGTTTCCTACGAGCAGTACTTC
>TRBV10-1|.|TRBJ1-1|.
CASNDQGTEAFF
TGCGCCAGCAACGATCAGGGCACTGAAGCTTTCTTT
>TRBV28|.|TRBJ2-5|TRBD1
CASRPYEGGAYGTQYF
TGTGCCAGCAGACCTTATGAAGGGGGCGCCTACGGGACCCAGTACTTC
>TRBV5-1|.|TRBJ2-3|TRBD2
CASSWEGLHTDTQYF
TGCGCCAGCAGCTGGGAGGGACTACACACAGATACGCAGTATTTT
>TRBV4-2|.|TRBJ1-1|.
CASSPEARGQVGAEAFF
TGTGCCAGCAGCCCCGAGGCTAGGGGCCAGGTAGGGGCTGAAGCTTTCTTT
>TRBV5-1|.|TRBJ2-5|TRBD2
CASSSGGRPQETQYF
TGCGCCAGCAGCTCGGGAGGACGGCCCCAAGAGACCCAGTACTTC